The 7 T cell receptor beta chains below were found in one sample sequenced in a study of T cells in women clearing cervical HPV infection. Using immunoSEQ multiplex PCR, the repertoire was profiled, and TCRdb retains in-frame clones only, with some absent. The listing contains about 26,000 clones. Sequencing was carried out using blood buffy coat. The receptor source for this set is a woman between 18 and 70 years old with a cervical HPV16 infection that either progressed to CIN3+ or cleared (not recorded which).

This chain's CDR3 is CASSHGSQKETQYF. Partial CDR3 DNA: TGTGCCAGCTCACATGGGTCACAGAAGGAGACG. The rearrangement joins TRBV18 to TRBJ2-3; D remains ambiguous. The CDR3 end is not reached by the read, which stops 3 residues before it; the germline J gene fills it in. Germline V gene lookup returns CDR1 KGHSH and CDR2 LQKENI. The CDR3 totals 14 residues.

A note on this clone: The read terminates 3 residues ahead of where the CDR3 ends, so the germline J gene completes it. The chain links TRBV2 to TRBJ2-3; D remains unclear. Germline V gene sequence: CDR1 SNHLY, CDR2 FYNNEI. The length of the CDR3 is 13 residues. The CDR3 DNA, read in part, is TGTGCCAGCAGTGACCTGACTCAAGAGACG. It codes for CASSDLTQET. The CDR3 in its entirety is CASSDLTQETQYF. Full variable domain (missing parts from reference TRBV2 and TRBJ2-3): EPEVTQTPSHQVTQMGQEVILRCVPISNHLYFYWYRQILGQKVEFLVSFYNNEISEKSEIFDDQFSVERPDGSNFTLKIRSTKLEDSAMYFCASSDLTQETQYFGPGTRLTVL.

A word on this clone: The junction departs from the called germline gene at one end, perhaps through a read error. The sequenced fragment ends 3 residues before the CDR3 boundary, so the rest is inferred from the germline J gene. This same CDR3 is encoded by further DNA sequences in the sample. The chain carries TRBV6-1 and TRBJ1-3; 7 positions agree with TRBD1. CDR1 MNHNS and CDR2 SASEGT come from the germline V gene. The CDR3 length is 16 residues. This chain's CDR3 is CASSKGGGSSGNTIYF. The CDR3 bases that were read are TGTGCCAGCAGTAAAGGGGGCGGAAGCTCTGGAAACACA.

CDR3 DNA (partial): TGCAGTGCTACACAGGGGGCGGTCTATAATTCACCC. Translated, it gives CSATQGAVYNSP. The entire CDR3 reads CSATQGAVYNSPLHF. The chain is built from TRBV20-1 and TRBJ1-6; 9 positions match TRBD1. The CDR3 end lies 3 residues beyond the end of the read and is filled in from the germline J gene. Germline CDR1 reads DFQATT; CDR2 reads SNEGSKA (reference sequence). Trimming removed 4 bases from V and 3 bases from J; junction bases left unmatched: 4. CDR3 length: 15 amino acids.

About this clone: The read ends 3 residues early relative to the CDR3; the germline J gene fills the gap. This chain uses TRBV5-6 with TRBJ2-1; TRBD2 is a possible D gene (6 bases). Germline V gene sequence: CDR1 SGHDT, CDR2 YYEEEE. Between the trimmed V and J ends, which lost 4 bases and 9 bases, there was a span of 20 bases. The CDR3 covers 15 residues. CDR3 DNA, as far as it was read: TGTGCCAGCAGCCCAGGCACTAGCCCGCGGGGTGAG. Residues: CASSPGTSPRGE. From start to end, the CDR3 is CASSPGTSPRGEQFF.

As regards this clone: The observed sequence ends 3 residues before the CDR3 terminus, with the missing tail filled in from the germline J gene. The gene calls are TRBV19 and TRBJ2-3, with a weak D call TRBD2 (6 bases). This CDR3 is built from 11 residues. Germline V gives CDR1 LNHDA, CDR2 SQIVND (reference sequence). The CDR3 region is CASSTRGAQYF. The DNA read from the CDR3 is TGTGCCAGTAGTACCCGCGGGGCG.

With respect to this clone: The CDR3 end lies 3 residues beyond the end of the read and is filled in from the germline J gene. The chain recombines TRBV7-9 with TRBJ2-1, with D possibly TRBD2 on 6 matching bases. The CDR3 consists of 15 residues. The germline CDR1 and CDR2 sequences are SEHNR and FQNEAQ (reference sequence). V was pared by 8 bases and J by 9 bases, with 23 bases between. The part of the CDR3 DNA that was read is TGTGCCAGCCCCCCCCCGGGACGGGGACTTACTGAG. Amino acids: CASPPPGRGLTE. The CDR3 in its entirety is CASPPPGRGLTEQFF.